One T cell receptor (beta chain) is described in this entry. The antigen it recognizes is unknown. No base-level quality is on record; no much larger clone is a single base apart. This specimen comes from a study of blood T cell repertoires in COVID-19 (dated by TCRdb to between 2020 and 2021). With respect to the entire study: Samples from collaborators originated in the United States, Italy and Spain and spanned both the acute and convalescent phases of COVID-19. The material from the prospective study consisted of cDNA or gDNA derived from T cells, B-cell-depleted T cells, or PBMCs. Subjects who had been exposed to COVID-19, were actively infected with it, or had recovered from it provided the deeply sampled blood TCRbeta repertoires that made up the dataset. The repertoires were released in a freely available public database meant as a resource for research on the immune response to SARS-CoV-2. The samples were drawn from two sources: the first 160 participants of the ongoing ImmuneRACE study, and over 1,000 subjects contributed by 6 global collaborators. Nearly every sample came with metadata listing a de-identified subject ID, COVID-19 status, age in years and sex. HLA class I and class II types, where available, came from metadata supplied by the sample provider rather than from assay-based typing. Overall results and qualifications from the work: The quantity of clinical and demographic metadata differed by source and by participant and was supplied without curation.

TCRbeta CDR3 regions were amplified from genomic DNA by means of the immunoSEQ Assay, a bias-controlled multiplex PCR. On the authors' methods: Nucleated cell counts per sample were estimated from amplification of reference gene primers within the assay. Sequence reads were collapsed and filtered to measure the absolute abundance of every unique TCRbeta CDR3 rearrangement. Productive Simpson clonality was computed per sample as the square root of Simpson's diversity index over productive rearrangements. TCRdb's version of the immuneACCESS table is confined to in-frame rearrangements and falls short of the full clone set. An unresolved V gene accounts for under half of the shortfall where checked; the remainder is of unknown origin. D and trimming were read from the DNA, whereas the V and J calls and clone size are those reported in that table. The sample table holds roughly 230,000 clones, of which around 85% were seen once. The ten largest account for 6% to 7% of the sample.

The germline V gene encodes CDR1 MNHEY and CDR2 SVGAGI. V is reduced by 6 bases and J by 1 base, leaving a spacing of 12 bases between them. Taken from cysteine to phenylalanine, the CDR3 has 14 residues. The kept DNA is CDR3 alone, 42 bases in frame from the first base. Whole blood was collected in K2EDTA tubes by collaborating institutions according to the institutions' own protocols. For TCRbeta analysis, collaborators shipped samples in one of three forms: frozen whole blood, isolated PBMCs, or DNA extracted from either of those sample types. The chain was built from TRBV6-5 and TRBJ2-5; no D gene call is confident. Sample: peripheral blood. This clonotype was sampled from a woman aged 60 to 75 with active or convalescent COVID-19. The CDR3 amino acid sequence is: CASSYLGPQETQYF. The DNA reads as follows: TGTGCCAGCAGCTACCTTGGGCCCCAAGAGACCCAGTACTTC.